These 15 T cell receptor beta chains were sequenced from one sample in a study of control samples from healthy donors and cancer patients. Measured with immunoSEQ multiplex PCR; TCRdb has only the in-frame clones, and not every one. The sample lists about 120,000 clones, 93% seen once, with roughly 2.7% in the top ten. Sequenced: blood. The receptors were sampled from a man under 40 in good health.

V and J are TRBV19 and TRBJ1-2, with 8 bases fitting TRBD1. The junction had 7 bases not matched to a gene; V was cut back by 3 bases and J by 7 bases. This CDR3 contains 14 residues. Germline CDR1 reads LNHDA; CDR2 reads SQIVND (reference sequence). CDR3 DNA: TGTGCCAGTAGTATTCCCCGGACAGGGAGTGGCTACACCTTC. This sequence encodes CASSIPRTGSGYTF.

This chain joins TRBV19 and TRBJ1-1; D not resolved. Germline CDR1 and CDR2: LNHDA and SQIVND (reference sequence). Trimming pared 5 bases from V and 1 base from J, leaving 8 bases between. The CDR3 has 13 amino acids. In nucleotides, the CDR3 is TGTGCCAGTAGTTGGGCCAGGAACACTGAAGCTTTCTTT. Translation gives CASSWARNTEAFF. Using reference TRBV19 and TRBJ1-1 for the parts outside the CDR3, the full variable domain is DGGITQSPKYLFRKEGQNVTLSCEQNLNHDAMYWYRQDPGQGLRLIYYSQIVNDFQKGDIAEGYSVSREKKESFPLTVTSAQKNPTAFYLCASSWARNTEAFFGQGTRLTVV.

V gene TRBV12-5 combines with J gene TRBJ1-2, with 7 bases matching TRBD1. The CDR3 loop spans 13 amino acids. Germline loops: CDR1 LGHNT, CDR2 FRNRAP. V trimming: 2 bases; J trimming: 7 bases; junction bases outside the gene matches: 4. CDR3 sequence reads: CASGLLQGSGYTF. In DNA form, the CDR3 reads TGTGCTAGTGGTTTGTTACAGGGGAGTGGCTACACCTTC.

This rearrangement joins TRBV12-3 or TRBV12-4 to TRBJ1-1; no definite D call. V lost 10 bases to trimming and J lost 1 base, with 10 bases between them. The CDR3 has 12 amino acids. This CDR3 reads CATTGENTEAFF. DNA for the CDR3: TGTGCCACCACGGGAGAGAACACTGAAGCTTTCTTT.

The CDR3 DNA is TGTGCCAGCATCCTATCAGCTTCCCCTAGCACAGATACGCAGTATTTT. Its protein product is CASILSASPSTDTQYF. This chain links TRBV11-2 with TRBJ2-3; unclear D gene. The CDR3 contains 16 residues. Trimming pared 7 bases from V and 0 bases from J, leaving 17 bases between. Germline CDR1 and CDR2: SGHAT and FQNNGV.

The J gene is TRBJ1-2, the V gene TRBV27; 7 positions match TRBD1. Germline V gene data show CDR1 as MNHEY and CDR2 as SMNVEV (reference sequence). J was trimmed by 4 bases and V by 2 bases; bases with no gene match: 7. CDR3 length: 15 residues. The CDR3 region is CASSLTDRALYGYTF. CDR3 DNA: TGTGCCAGCAGTTTAACCGACAGGGCTCTCTATGGCTACACCTTC.

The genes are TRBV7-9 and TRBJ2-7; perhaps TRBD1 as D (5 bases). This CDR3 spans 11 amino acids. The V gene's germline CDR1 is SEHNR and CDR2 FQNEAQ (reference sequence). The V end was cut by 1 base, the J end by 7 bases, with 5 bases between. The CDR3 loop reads CASSLGTEQYF. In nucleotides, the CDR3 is TGTGCCAGCAGCTTAGGGACAGAGCAGTACTTC.

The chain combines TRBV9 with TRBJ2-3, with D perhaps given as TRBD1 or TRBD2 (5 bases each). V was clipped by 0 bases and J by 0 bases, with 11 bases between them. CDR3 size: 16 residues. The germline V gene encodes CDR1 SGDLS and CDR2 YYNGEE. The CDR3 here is CASSVGGGLSTDTQYF. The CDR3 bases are TGTGCCAGCAGCGTAGGTGGGGGATTAAGCACAGATACGCAGTATTTT.

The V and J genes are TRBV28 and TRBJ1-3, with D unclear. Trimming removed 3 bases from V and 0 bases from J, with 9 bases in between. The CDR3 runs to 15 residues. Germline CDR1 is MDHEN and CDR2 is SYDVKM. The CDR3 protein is CASSFSPSSGNTIYF. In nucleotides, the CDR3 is TGTGCCAGCAGTTTTTCCCCTAGCTCTGGAAACACCATATATTTT. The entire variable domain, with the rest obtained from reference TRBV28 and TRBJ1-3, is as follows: DVKVTQSSRYLVKRTGEKVFLECVQDMDHENMFWYRQDPGLGLRLIYFSYDVKMKEKGDIPEGYSVSREKKERFSLILESASTNQTSMYLCASSFSPSSGNTIYFGEGSWLTVV.

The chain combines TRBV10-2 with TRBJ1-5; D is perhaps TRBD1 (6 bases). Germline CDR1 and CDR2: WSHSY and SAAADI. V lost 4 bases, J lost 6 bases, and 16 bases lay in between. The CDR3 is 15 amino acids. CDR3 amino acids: CASSALQGLGQPQHF. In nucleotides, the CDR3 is TGCGCCAGCAGTGCACTACAGGGTCTGGGTCAGCCCCAGCATTTT.

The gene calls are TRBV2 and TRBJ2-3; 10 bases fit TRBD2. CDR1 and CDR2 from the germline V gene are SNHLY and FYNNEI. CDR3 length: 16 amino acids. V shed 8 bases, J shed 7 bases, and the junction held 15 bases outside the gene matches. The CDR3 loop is CASGHTSGDLYNTQYF. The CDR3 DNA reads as TGTGCCAGCGGCCATACTAGCGGGGATCTCTATAATACGCAGTATTTT.

CDR3 region: CASSPGQYGYTF. DNA of the CDR3: TGTGCCAGCAGTCCAGGACAGTATGGCTACACCTTC. The chain recombines TRBV12-3 or TRBV12-4 with TRBJ1-2; D is possibly TRBD1 (6 bases). The CDR3 covers 12 residues. V lost 5 bases, J lost 5 bases, and 9 bases lay in between.

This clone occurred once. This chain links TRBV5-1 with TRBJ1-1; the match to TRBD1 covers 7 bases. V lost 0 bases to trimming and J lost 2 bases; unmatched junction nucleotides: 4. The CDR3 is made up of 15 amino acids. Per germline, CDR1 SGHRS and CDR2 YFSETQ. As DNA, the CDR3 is TGCGCCAGCAGCTTGGTTGGAGGGGGCAACACTGAAGCTTTCTTT. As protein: CASSLVGGGNTEAFF.

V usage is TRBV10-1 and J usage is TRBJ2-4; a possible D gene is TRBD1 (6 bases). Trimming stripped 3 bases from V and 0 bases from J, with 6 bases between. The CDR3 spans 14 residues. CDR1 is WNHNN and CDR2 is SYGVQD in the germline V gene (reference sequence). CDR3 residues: CASSEGGAKNIQYF. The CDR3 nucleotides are TGCGCCAGCAGTGAAGGGGGAGCCAAAAACATTCAGTACTTC.

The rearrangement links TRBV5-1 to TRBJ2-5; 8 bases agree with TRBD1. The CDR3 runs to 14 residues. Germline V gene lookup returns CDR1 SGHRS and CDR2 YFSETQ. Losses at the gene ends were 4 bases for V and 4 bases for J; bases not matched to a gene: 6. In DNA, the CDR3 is TGCGCCAGCAGCCCTGGACAGGGTCGAGAGACCCAGTACTTC. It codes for CASSPGQGRETQYF.